The 19 T cell receptor beta chains reported below all come from one sample, sequenced in a study of cytomegalovirus exposure and HLA in healthy donors. The PCR used 60 Vbeta and 13 Jbeta primers. TCRdb keeps only in-frame clones here, not all; method: immunoSEQ multiplex PCR. The sample carries about 99,000 clones, 65% to 85% recorded once. Sequenced input: PBMCs. These receptors all come from a man aged 40-50 years in good health and CMV-seronegative.

This chain joins TRBV4-1 and TRBJ2-5; TRBD2 agrees at 16 bases. With 3 bases clipped from V and 5 bases from J, the junction kept 9 bases outside the gene matches. CDR1 is MGHRA and CDR2 is YSYEKL in the germline V gene. This CDR3 region has 18 residues. The CDR3 here is CASSQGTSGRARWETQYF. CDR3 bases: TGCGCCAGCAGCCAGGGGACTAGCGGGAGGGCGAGGTGGGAGACCCAGTACTTC.

V is TRBV28 and J is TRBJ2-7, with 8 bases identical to TRBD1. Germline V lookup: CDR1 MDHEN, CDR2 SYDVKM. The trim removed 5 bases at V and 2 bases at J, leaving 5 bases unmatched. This CDR3 comprises 14 residues. CDR3 nucleotide sequence: TGTGCCAGCAGTGGACAGGGAAGAGCCTACGAGCAGTACTTC. Residues: CASSGQGRAYEQYF.

The V gene is TRBV27, the J gene TRBJ2-1; 13 nucleotides agree with TRBD2. CDR1 is MNHEY and CDR2 is SMNVEV in the germline V gene (reference sequence). The length of the CDR3 is 20 residues. V shed 0 bases, J shed 8 bases, and the junction held 16 bases outside the gene matches. The CDR3 DNA reads TGTGCCAGCAGTTTATCGGTCTGGGGGCCACTAGCGGGAGGGCCGGATGAGCAGTTCTTC. Translation: CASSLSVWGPLAGGPDEQFF.

This clone showed up just once. The CDR3 region is CASKTSGSVTGELFF. Written as DNA, the CDR3 is TGTGCCAGCAAGACTAGCGGGAGCGTCACCGGGGAGCTGTTTTTT. The V call is TRBV28, the J call TRBJ2-2; 12 nucleotides align to TRBD2. The V gene's germline CDR1 is MDHEN and CDR2 SYDVKM. The CDR3 length is 15 residues. The V gene end was trimmed by 7 bases and the J gene end by 4 bases; junction bases not matched to a gene: 4.

The rearrangement links TRBV30 to TRBJ1-3, with unresolved D. The CDR3 has 12 amino acids. The V end lost 0 bases, the J end lost 7 bases, and 7 bases lay between the germline ends. Germline V CDR1 and CDR2: GTSNPN, SVGIG (reference sequence). The CDR3 DNA reads TGTGCCTGGAGTGTACGGGTGAACACCATATATTTT. Translated: CAWSVRVNTIYF.

Comment on this clone: One junction end disagrees with the germline gene, perhaps due to a read error. J is TRBJ1-6 and V is TRBV4-1, with 8 bases identical to TRBD1. Looked up from germline, CDR1 is MGHRA and CDR2 is YSYEKL. The CDR3 has 17 residues. The CDR3 DNA reads TGCGCCAGCAGCCGGTGGACAGGGTCATCGCTCGGTTCACCCCTCCGCTTT. Amino acid sequence: CASSRWTGSSLGSPLRF.

This chain links TRBV28 with TRBJ2-7, with D tentatively TRBD2 (5 bases). CDR1 is MDHEN, CDR2 SYDVKM, per germline. The V end was cut by 4 bases, the J end by 5 bases, with 21 bases between. The CDR3 length is 16 residues. This chain's CDR3 is CASSYHAGTTSNEQYF. The DNA of the CDR3 is TGTGCCAGCAGTTATCATGCGGGCACCACCTCGAACGAGCAGTACTTC.

The chain joins TRBV9 to TRBJ2-3, with 7 bases aligning to TRBD1. From germline, CDR1 is SGDLS and CDR2 YYNGEE. The CDR3 covers 13 residues. Unmatched junction bases numbered 3, after V lost 4 bases and J lost 4 bases. The CDR3 protein is CASSLTGSDTQYF. The CDR3 nucleotides read TGTGCCAGCAGCCTGACAGGGTCAGATACGCAGTATTTT.

Only a few counts were recorded for this clone. The rearrangement uses TRBV28 and TRBJ1-1; D remains ambiguous. Per germline, CDR1 MDHEN and CDR2 SYDVKM. The CDR3 has 13 amino acids. Trimming took off 5 bases at V and 0 bases at J, with 7 bases between the two ends. The CDR3 reads CASSERLNTEAFF. The DNA of the CDR3 is TGTGCCAGCAGTGAACGGTTGAACACTGAAGCTTTCTTT.

The genes are TRBV25-1 and TRBJ1-2, with TRBD1 identical over 9 bases. The germline gives CDR1 MGHDK, CDR2 SYGVNS. With V trimmed by 6 bases and J by 6 bases, 5 bases remained unmatched. The length of the CDR3 is 13 residues. The CDR3 sequence: CASRKDRGDGYTF. CDR3 DNA sequence: TGTGCCAGCAGGAAAGACAGGGGGGATGGCTACACCTTC.

CDR3 sequence (DNA): TGCAGCGCCTCCTTCCGCGGGGACAACACTGAAGCTTTCTTT. Translating gives CSASFRGDNTEAFF. The chain couples TRBV29-1 to TRBJ1-1; D perhaps matches TRBD1 (5 bases). Germline V gene sequence: CDR1 SQVTM, CDR2 ANQGSEA. V dropped 7 bases and J dropped 2 bases, with 17 bases sitting between them. The CDR3 is 14 residues long.

The sample holds a few counts of this clone. The V gene is TRBV11-2, the J gene TRBJ2-1, with TRBD2 matching 10 bases. This CDR3 has 15 amino acids. V shed 0 bases, J shed 8 bases, and the junction held 4 bases outside the gene matches. Per the germline V gene, CDR1 is SGHAT and CDR2 is FQNNGV. CDR3 in DNA: TGTGCCAGCAGCTTAGAAGCGGGAGGGATGTATGAGCAGTTCTTC. Residues: CASSLEAGGMYEQFF.

The J gene is TRBJ1-1, the V gene TRBV9; no definite D call. V lost 0 bases and J 6 bases, leaving 12 bases between the germline ends. From germline, CDR1 is SGDLS and CDR2 YYNGEE. The CDR3 spans 14 residues. The CDR3 sequence: CASSVVSKSSEAFF. CDR3 DNA sequence: TGTGCCAGCAGCGTAGTGAGCAAGTCGTCTGAAGCTTTCTTT.

The chain has TRBV29-1 and TRBJ1-1, with D hard to call. Trimming cost V 1 base and J 7 bases, with 10 bases left between them. This CDR3 has 12 residues. Germline V CDR1 and CDR2: SQVTM, ANQGSEA. CDR3 in amino acids: CSVEGASNEAFF. CDR3 DNA sequence: TGCAGCGTTGAAGGGGCCTCGAATGAAGCTTTCTTT.

V usage is TRBV7-2 and J usage is TRBJ1-2; 7 bases map to TRBD1. The germline CDR1 and CDR2 sequences are SGHTA and FQGNSA. The CDR3 is made up of 13 amino acids. The V segment lost 7 bases and the J segment 4 bases; nucleotides outside the gene matches: 6. CDR3: CASTRTGFYGYTF. Here the CDR3 DNA reads TGTGCCAGCACCCGGACAGGTTTCTATGGCTACACCTTC.

In the case of this clone: At one end the junction does not follow the germline gene, possibly because of a read error. CDR3 sequence reads: CSVEVAGIGIF. CDR3 coding DNA: TGCAGCGTTGAAGTGGCGGGGATAGGGATCTTT. The rearrangement links TRBV29-1 to TRBJ1-1; D is unresolved. The germline gives CDR1 SQVTM, CDR2 ANQGSEA. The CDR3 loop spans 11 amino acids.

V and J are TRBV7-8 and TRBJ1-2; possible D gene TRBD1, 6 bases. This CDR3 is 16 amino acids long. V lost 1 base, J lost 4 bases, and 16 bases lay in between. The germline V gene has CDR1 SGHVS and CDR2 FQNEAQ. CDR3 DNA sequence: TGTGCCAGCAGCTTAGGCGGGGGCCCGCTGGGCTATGGCTACACCTTC. As protein: CASSLGGGPLGYGYTF.

There are a few counts of this clone. The chain employs TRBV27 and TRBJ2-5; 10 bases are a match to TRBD1. V lost 6 bases to trimming and J lost 9 bases; unmatched junction nucleotides: 13. The CDR3 covers 15 residues. Per the germline V gene, CDR1 is MNHEY and CDR2 is SMNVEV (reference sequence). In nucleotides, the CDR3 is TGTGCCAGCAGATCCGGGACAGGGGTACCCAGGGCCCAGTACTTC. Translated: CASRSGTGVPRAQYF.

The rearrangement uses TRBV6-1 and TRBJ1-2; D is undetermined. The CDR3 spans 13 residues. The germline V gene has CDR1 MNHNS and CDR2 SASEGT. The ends were cut back, 4 bases at V and 6 bases at J, with 12 bases in the middle. The chain's CDR3 is CASSVRAGDGYTF. The CDR3 DNA reads TGTGCCAGCAGTGTCCGGGCCGGGGATGGCTACACCTTC.